This T cell receptor beta chain was recovered during a study of blood T cell repertoires in COVID-19. The repertoire was sequenced with immunoSEQ multiplex PCR; TCRdb's copy has only in-frame clones and lacks some. The table has around 260,000 clones, around 89% seen once. Losses at the gene ends were 0 bases for V and 0 bases for J; bases not matched to a gene: 2. From germline, CDR1 is SGHTS and CDR2 YDEGEE. This CDR3 region has 16 residues. This receptor was obtained from a man aged 25-40 years with acute or convalescent COVID-19. The chain carries TRBV5-8 and TRBJ2-1, with TRBD1 matching over 8 bases. The sample taken for sequencing was peripheral blood. CDR3 in DNA: TGTGCCAGCAGCTTGGGACAGGGGAGCTCCTACAATGAGCAGTTCTTC. It translates to CASSLGQGSSYNEQFF.